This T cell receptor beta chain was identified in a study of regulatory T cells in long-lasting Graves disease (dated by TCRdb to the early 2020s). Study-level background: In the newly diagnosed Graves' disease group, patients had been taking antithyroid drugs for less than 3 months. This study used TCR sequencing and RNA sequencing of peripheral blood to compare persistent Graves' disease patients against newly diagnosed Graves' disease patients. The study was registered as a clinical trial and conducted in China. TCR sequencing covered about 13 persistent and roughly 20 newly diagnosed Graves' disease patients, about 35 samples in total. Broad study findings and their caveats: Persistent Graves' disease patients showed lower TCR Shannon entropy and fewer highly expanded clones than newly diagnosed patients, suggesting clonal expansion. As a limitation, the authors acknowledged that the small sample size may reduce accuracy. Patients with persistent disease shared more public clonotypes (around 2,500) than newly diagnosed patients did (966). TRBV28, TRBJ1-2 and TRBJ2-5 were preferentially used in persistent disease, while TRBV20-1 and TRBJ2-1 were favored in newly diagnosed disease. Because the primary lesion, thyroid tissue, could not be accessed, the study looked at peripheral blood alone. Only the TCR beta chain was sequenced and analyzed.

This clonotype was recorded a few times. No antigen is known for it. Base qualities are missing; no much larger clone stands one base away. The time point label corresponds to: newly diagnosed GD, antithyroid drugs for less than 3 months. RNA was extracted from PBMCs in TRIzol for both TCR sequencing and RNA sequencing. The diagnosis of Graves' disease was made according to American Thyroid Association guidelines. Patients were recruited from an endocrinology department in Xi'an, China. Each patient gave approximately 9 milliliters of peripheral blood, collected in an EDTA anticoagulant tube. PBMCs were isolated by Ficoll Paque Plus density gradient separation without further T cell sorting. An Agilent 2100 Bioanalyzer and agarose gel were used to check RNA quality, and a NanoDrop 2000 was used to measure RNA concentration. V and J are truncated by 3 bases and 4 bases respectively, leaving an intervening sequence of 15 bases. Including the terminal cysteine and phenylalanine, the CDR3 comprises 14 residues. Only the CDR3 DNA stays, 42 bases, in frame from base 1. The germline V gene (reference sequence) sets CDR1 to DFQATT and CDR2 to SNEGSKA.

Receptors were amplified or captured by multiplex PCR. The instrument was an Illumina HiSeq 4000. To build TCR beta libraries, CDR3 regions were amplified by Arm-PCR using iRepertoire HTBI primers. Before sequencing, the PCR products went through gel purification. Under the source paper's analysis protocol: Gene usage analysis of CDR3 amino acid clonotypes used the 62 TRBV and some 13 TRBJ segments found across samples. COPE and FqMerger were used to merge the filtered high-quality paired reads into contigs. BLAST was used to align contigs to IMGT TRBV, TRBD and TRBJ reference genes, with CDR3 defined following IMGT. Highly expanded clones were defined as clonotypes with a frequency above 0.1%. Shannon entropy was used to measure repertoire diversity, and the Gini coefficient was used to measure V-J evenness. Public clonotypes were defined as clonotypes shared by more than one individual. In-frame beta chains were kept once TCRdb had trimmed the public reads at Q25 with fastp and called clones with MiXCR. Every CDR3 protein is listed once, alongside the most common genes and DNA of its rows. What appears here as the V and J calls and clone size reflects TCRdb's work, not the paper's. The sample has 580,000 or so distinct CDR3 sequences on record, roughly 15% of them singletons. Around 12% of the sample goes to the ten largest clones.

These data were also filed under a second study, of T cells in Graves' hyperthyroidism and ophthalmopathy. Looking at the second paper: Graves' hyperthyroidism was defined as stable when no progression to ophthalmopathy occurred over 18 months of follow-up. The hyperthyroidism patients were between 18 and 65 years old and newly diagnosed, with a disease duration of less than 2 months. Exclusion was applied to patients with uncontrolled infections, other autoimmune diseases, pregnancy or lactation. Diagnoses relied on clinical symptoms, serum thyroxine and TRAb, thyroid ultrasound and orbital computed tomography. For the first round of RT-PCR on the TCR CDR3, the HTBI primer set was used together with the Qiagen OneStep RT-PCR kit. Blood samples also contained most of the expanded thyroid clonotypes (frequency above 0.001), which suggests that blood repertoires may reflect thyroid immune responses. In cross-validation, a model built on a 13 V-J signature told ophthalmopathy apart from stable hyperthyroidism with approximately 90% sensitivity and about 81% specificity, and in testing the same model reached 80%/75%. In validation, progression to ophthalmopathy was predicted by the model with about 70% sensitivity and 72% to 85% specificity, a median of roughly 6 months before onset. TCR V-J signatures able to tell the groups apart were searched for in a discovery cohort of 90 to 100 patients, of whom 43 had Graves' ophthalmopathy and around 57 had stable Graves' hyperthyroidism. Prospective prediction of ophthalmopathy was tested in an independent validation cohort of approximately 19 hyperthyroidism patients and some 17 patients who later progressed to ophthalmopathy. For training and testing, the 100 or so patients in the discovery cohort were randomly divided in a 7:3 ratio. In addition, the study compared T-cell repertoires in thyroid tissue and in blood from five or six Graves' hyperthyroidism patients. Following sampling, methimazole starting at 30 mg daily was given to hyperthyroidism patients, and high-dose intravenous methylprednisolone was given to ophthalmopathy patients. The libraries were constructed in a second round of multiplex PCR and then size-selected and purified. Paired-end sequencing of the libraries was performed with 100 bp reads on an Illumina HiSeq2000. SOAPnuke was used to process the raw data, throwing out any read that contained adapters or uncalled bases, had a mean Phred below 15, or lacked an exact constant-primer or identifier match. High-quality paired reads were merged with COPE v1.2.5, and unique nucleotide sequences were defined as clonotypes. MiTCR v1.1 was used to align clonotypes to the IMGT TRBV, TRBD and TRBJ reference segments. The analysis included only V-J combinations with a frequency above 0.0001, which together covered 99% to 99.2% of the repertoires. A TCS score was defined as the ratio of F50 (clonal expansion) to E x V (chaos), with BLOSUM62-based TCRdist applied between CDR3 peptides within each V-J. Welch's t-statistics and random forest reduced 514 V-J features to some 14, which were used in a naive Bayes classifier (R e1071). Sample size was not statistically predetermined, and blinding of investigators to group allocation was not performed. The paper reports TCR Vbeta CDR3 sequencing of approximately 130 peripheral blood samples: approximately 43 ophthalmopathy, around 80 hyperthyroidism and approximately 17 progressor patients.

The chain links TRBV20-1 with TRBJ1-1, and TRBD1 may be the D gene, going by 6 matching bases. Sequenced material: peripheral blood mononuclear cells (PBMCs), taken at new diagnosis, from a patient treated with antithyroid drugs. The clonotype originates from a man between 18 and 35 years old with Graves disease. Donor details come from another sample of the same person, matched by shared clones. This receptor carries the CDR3 CSARSGGASTEAFF. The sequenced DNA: TGCAGTGCTAGGTCCGGGGGGGCGAGCACTGAAGCTTTCTTT.